This T cell receptor (beta chain) derives from a study of cytomegalovirus exposure and HLA in healthy donors. Study summary: Roughly 180 million T cells yielded 117 million unique TCR beta sequences in earlier analysis.

This clone occurred once. The antigen is undetermined. The CDR3 extends over 13 amino acids. Trimming removed 7 bases from V and 8 bases from J, with 17 bases in between. Germline V gives CDR1 SQVTM, CDR2 ANQGSEA. PCR used 60 Vbeta primers and 13 Jbeta primers. Using immunoSEQ multiplex PCR, the repertoire was profiled, and TCRdb retains in-frame clones only, with some absent. The table includes roughly 180,000 clones, roughly 85% detected once. The study's findings and limits: Analysis was performed later, and it showed HLA-associated TCR beta chains to be more clonally expanded than equally common others.

The sequence derives from a boy between 2 and 10 years old in good health and CMV-seronegative. Sequencing was carried out using PBMCs. The chain is built from TRBV29-1 and TRBJ1-4; D not certain. DNA for the CDR3: TGCAGCGCCAGAGGAGGTGAGGGCGAAAAACTGTTTTTT. Translated, it gives CSARGGEGEKLFF.